This T cell receptor (beta chain) was recovered during a study of T cell responses to AZD1222 COVID-19 vaccine. Study context: Both about-4-week and about-12-week second-dose recipients were combined.

The protocol was immunoSEQ multiplex PCR, while the TCRdb copy is restricted to in-frame clones and leaves out a portion. Of about 29,000 clones listed, roughly 92% are singletons. Study-wide results and limits: Only a handful of AZD1222 recipients tested seropositive at baseline. The reported proportion of spike-specific TCRs targeting unmutated variant regions was nearly half. The repertoires were collected only after the peak T cell response.

V lost 2 bases, J lost 6 bases, and 2 bases lay in between. This CDR3 spans 12 amino acids. A word on this clone: Antigen unknown.

The J gene is TRBJ1-6, the V gene TRBV12-3 or TRBV12-4; D is unclear. The receptor was derived from an adult in good health. Sample: peripheral blood, taken on day 0 of AZD1222 vaccination. Here the CDR3 reads CASSLLNSPLHF. In nucleotides, the CDR3 is TGTGCCAGCAGTTTACTTAATTCACCCCTCCACTTT.